This T cell receptor (beta chain) was recorded in a study of blood T cell repertoires in COVID-19. Trimming removed 5 bases at V and 1 base at J, with 9 bases between. Germline V gene sequence: CDR1 SNHLY, CDR2 FYNNEI. This CDR3 comprises 14 residues. Per the authors' pipeline: Reference gene primer amplification in the assay estimated nucleated cell counts. Libraries were prepared by immunoSEQ multiplex PCR; TCRdb keeps only in-frame clonotypes and omits some of them. V, J and clone size are those of that table, while D and trimming were read from the DNA. The table has 200,000 to 250,000 clones, less than 85% seen once.

Sequenced material: peripheral blood. This chain joins TRBV2 and TRBJ1-5; TRBD1 is a possible D gene (6 bases). The TCR was taken from an elderly woman with acute or convalescent COVID-19. This chain's CDR3 is CASSPGASNQPQHF. CDR3 sequence (DNA): TGTGCCAGCAGTCCAGGGGCGAGCAATCAGCCCCAGCATTTT. The full variable domain, its missing parts supplied by reference TRBV2 and TRBJ1-5, is EPEVTQTPSHQVTQMGQEVILRCVPISNHLYFYWYRQILGQKVEFLVSFYNNEISEKSEIFDDQFSVERPDGSNFTLKIRSTKLEDSAMYFCASSPGASNQPQHFGDGTRLSIL.